Presented here are 30 T cell receptor beta chains from one specimen sequenced in a study of blood T cells in healthy people across ages. Alongside a J-beta primer mix, a sample-barcoded 5' primer served in a second PCR lasting roughly 6 to 11 cycles. TCRdb called the 5' RACE reads again in MiXCR, with one record for every CDR3 protein. Among hundreds of thousands of distinct CDR3 sequences listed, roughly 50% were seen once. The sequencing input was blood. The receptors originated from a man younger than 45 in good health.

This chain links TRBV3-1 with TRBJ1-4; a weak D match, TRBD1 (5 bases). Per germline, CDR1 LGHDT and CDR2 YNNKEL (reference sequence). With 1 base removed from V and 7 bases from J, the gap between germline ends came to 13 bases. The CDR3 consists of 15 residues. CDR3 region: CASSQAGLDSEKLFF. The CDR3 nucleotides are TGTGCCAGCAGCCAAGCGGGCCTCGACAGTGAAAAACTGTTTTTT.

This clonotype was found a few times. The chain carries TRBV20-1 and TRBJ1-1; no firm D call. V was trimmed by 5 bases and J by 1 base, leaving 11 bases between them. There are 13 residues in the CDR3. CDR1 and CDR2 (germline): DFQATT, SNEGSKA (reference sequence). As DNA, the CDR3 is TGCAGTGCTGTTAAGGACCCGAACACTGAAGCTTTCTTT. It yields the protein CSAVKDPNTEAFF.

This clonotype showed up just a few times. The V and J genes are TRBV24-1 and TRBJ1-4, with TRBD1 matching over 7 bases. Looked up from germline, CDR1 is KGHDR and CDR2 is SFDVKD. This CDR3 is 14 amino acids long. V lost 3 bases to trimming and J lost 6 bases; unmatched junction nucleotides: 3. CDR3 sequence: CATSDKTGDEKLFF. The CDR3 DNA follows: TGTGCCACCAGTGATAAAACAGGGGATGAAAAACTGTTTTTT.

A remark on this clonotype: A much larger clone lies a single base off, so this may be a read error. This sequence joins TRBV30 and TRBJ2-7; D remains unclear. CDR1 and CDR2 (germline): GTSNPN, SVGIG (reference sequence). The CDR3 runs 14 residues. V was trimmed by 0 bases and J by 2 bases, leaving 11 bases between them. The CDR3 DNA sequence: TGTGCCTGGAGTGTGGTGACGGTCGCCTACGAGCAGTACTTC. Encoded protein: CAWSVVTVAYEQYF.

This clonotype came up many times. This chain joins TRBV6-2 or TRBV6-3 and TRBJ2-7, with D perhaps assigned TRBD1 or TRBD2 (5 bases each). The length of the CDR3 is 14 residues. Deletions cut 8 bases from V and 1 base from J, with 15 bases between. Per the germline V gene, CDR1 is MNHEY and CDR2 is SVGEGT. The CDR3 spells CASGPPGPSYEQYF. Written as DNA, the CDR3 is TGTGCCAGCGGGCCCCCGGGACCGTCCTACGAGCAGTACTTC.

This clonotype was picked up a small number of times. CDR3 in amino acids: CASSLGASSGGYNEQFF. CDR3 coding DNA: TGTGCCAGCAGCTTAGGGGCGTCTAGCGGGGGCTACAATGAGCAGTTCTTC. This chain links TRBV7-9 with TRBJ2-1, with 10 bases identical to TRBD2. The CDR3 contains 17 residues. In germline, CDR1 is SEHNR, CDR2 FQNEAQ (reference sequence). The ends lost 1 base at V and 3 bases at J; junction bases unmatched: 6. Combining the CDR3 with reference TRBV7-9 and TRBJ2-1 gives the whole variable domain DTGVSQNPRHKITKRGQNVTFRCDPISEHNRLYWYRQTLGQGPEFLTYFQNEAQLEKSRLLSDRFSAERPKGSFSTLEIQRTEQGDSAMYLCASSLGASSGGYNEQFFGPGTRLTVL.

This chain uses TRBV21-1 with TRBJ2-7; the tabulated D call, TRBD1, remains unverified against the DNA. TRBV21-1 is a pseudogene segment. This CDR3 has 14 residues. The CDR3 coding sequence is TGTGCCAGCAGCGACGGACAGGGATCCGAAGAGCAGTACTTC. Translated: CASSDGQGSEEQYF.

The chain has TRBV11-2 and TRBJ2-7; TRBD1 matches at 7 bases. Germline V CDR1 and CDR2: SGHAT, FQNNGV. CDR3 length: 12 residues. With 6 bases clipped from V and 2 bases from J, the junction kept 1 base outside the gene matches. CDR3 sequence reads: CASRGQTYEQYF. CDR3 coding DNA: TGTGCCAGCAGGGGACAGACCTACGAGCAGTACTTC. The whole variable domain, filled in from reference TRBV11-2 and TRBJ2-7, reads EAGVAQSPRYKIIEKRQSVAFWCNPISGHATLYWYQQILGQGPKLLIQFQNNGVVDDSQLPKDRFSAERLKGVDSTLKIQPAKLEDSAVYLCASRGQTYEQYFGPGTRLTVT.

V usage is TRBV4-3 and J usage is TRBJ1-5; 9 nucleotides agree with TRBD1. V shed 4 bases, J shed 3 bases, and the junction held 7 bases outside the gene matches. CDR3 length equals 16 residues. CDR1 LGHNA and CDR2 YSLEER come from the germline V gene. Here the CDR3 reads CASSPGQGRNNQPQHF. The CDR3 region has the DNA TGCGCCAGCAGCCCCGGACAGGGGCGGAACAATCAGCCCCAGCATTTT.

The chain joins TRBV27 to TRBJ1-5, with 9 positions matching TRBD1. From germline, CDR1 is MNHEY and CDR2 SMNVEV (reference sequence). Trimming took 5 bases from V and 4 from J; bases not matched to a gene: 9. CDR3 length equals 16 residues. As DNA, the CDR3 is TGTGCCAGCAGTCCGGGACAGGGTAAGACAAATCAGCCCCAGCATTTT. Protein: CASSPGQGKTNQPQHF.

The V call is TRBV5-1, the J call TRBJ1-6, with 10 bases matching TRBD1. The germline CDR1 and CDR2 sequences are SGHRS and YFSETQ. The CDR3 length is 15 residues. The trim removed 4 bases at V and 11 bases at J, leaving 9 bases unmatched. The CDR3 loop reads CASSLIGQGETPLHF. The CDR3 region has the DNA TGCGCCAGCAGCCTCATCGGACAGGGGGAGACACCCCTCCACTTT.

J is TRBJ1-4 and V is TRBV3-1, with a possible D match to TRBD1 (5 bases). Germline CDR1 and CDR2: LGHDT and YNNKEL (reference sequence). The CDR3 loop spans 14 amino acids. Trimming removed 4 bases from V and 10 bases from J, with 16 bases in between. The CDR3 DNA sequence: TGTGCCAGCAGCCTAAGGGGTGGGATCGGAAAACTGTTTTTT. Its translation is CASSLRGGIGKLFF. Combining the CDR3 with reference TRBV3-1 and TRBJ1-4 gives the whole variable domain DTAVSQTPKYLVTQMGNDKSIKCEQNLGHDTMYWYKQDSKKFLKIMFSYNNKELIINETVPNRFSPKSPDKAHLNLHINSLELGDSAVYFCASSLRGGIGKLFFGSGTQLSVL.

The rearrangement joins TRBV20-1 to TRBJ1-1; 9 nucleotides align to TRBD1. V dropped 0 bases and J dropped 3; count of bases not matched to a gene: 5. CDR1 and CDR2 from the germline V gene are DFQATT and SNEGSKA (reference sequence). This CDR3 contains 15 residues. CDR3 region: CSARDTGGSDTEAFF. Written as DNA, the CDR3 is TGCAGTGCTAGAGATACAGGGGGCTCGGACACTGAAGCTTTCTTT.

This clonotype was counted once. The junction departs from germline at one end; a sequencing error may be responsible. The V gene is TRBV20-1, the J gene TRBJ1-1; D perhaps matches TRBD1 (5 bases). Germline lookup yields CDR1 DFQATT and CDR2 SNEGSKA (reference sequence). CDR3 length: 13 amino acids. CDR3 in amino acids: CSARGQLDTGAFF. CDR3 bases: TGCAGTGCTAGAGGACAACTGGACACTGGAGCTTTCTTT.

CDR3 sequence (DNA): TGTGCCAGCAGCTTAGTAAGACAGGCTAACAATGAGCAGTACTTC. Its protein is CASSLVRQANNEQYF. This chain joins TRBV7-2 and TRBJ2-1; D may be TRBD1 (6 bases). TRBJ2-7 matches the DNA end more closely, so the J call is doubtful. From germline, CDR1 is SGHTA and CDR2 FQGNSA. The CDR3 is 15 amino acids.

This clonotype was observed a few times. The chain links TRBV6-5 to TRBJ2-3, with D perhaps matching TRBD2 (6 bases). The germline V gene has CDR1 MNHEY and CDR2 SVGAGI. Trimming stripped 5 bases from V and 0 bases from J, with 12 bases between. The CDR3 totals 15 residues. The chain's CDR3 is CASSPAGLSTDTQYF. The CDR3 bases are TGTGCCAGCAGTCCAGCGGGCCTCAGCACAGATACGCAGTATTTT.

The sample holds many counts of this clonotype. This sequence joins TRBV7-9 and TRBJ2-5, with D possibly being TRBD1 (5 bases). Germline V gene lookup returns CDR1 SEHNR and CDR2 FQNEAQ (reference sequence). There are 14 residues in the CDR3. Trimming left V 1 base short and J 3 bases short, with 9 bases between. The CDR3 DNA is TGTGCCAGCAGCTTAGAAAAGGGGAAAGAGACCCAGTACTTC. Its protein product is CASSLEKGKETQYF.

This rearrangement joins TRBV9 to TRBJ2-1, with TRBD1 matching over 7 bases. V dropped 4 bases and J dropped 8; count of bases not matched to a gene: 12. Germline V CDR1 and CDR2: SGDLS, YYNGEE. The CDR3 totals 15 residues. The DNA of the CDR3 is TGTGCCAGCAGCCTCGGGACAGTATCTAACGATGAGCAGTTCTTC. It is translated as CASSLGTVSNDEQFF.

This chain uses TRBV28 with TRBJ2-3; D assignment may be TRBD1 or TRBD2 (5 bases each). V shed 2 bases and J shed 2 bases, with 23 bases lying between them. The CDR3 contains 19 residues. Per the germline V gene, CDR1 is MDHEN and CDR2 is SYDVKM. This chain's CDR3 is CASSLIGSGRVLFTDTQYF. As DNA, the CDR3 is TGTGCCAGCAGTTTAATCGGGTCGGGACGGGTTCTTTTCACAGATACGCAGTATTTT.

This chain joins TRBV9 and TRBJ1-6; 7 positions agree with TRBD1. In germline, CDR1 is SGDLS, CDR2 YYNGEE. The CDR3 is made up of 14 amino acids. V lost 3 bases and J lost 8; bases outside the gene matches: 5. The CDR3 nucleotides read TGTGCCAGCAGCGCGGAAGGGGGCTATTCACCCCTCCACTTT. Translating gives CASSAEGGYSPLHF.

Turning to this clonotype: A read error may produce the germline difference seen at one junction end. The chain is built from TRBV6-5 and TRBJ1-1; TRBD1 aligns across 9 bases. The germline V gene encodes CDR1 MNHEY and CDR2 SVGAGI. The CDR3 contains 14 residues. Written as DNA, the CDR3 is TGTGTCAGCAGGGCCGGGACAGGGTTTAGTGAAGCTTTCTTT. It is translated as CVSRAGTGFSEAFF.

Details on this clonotype: One junction end does not reproduce the germline sequence, and a read error may be involved. The CDR3 bases are TGTGCTAGCAGCCGCCTTATAGGGGGGCAAGAGACCCAGTACTTC. It yields the protein CASSRLIGGQETQYF. This chain links TRBV6-6 with TRBJ2-5; D assignment may be TRBD1 or TRBD2 (6 bases each). Germline CDR1 is MNHNY and CDR2 is SVGAGI (reference sequence). The CDR3 consists of 15 residues.

In this sample, this clonotype turned up a few times. The CDR3, as DNA: TGTGCCAGCAGTGTGGACAGGGGGACGTACGAGCAGTACTTC. Translated, it gives CASSVDRGTYEQYF. The J gene is TRBJ2-7, the V gene TRBV6-5, with 10 bases identical to TRBD1. The CDR3 totals 14 residues. With 5 bases clipped from V and 4 bases from J, the junction kept 5 bases outside the gene matches. The germline V gene encodes CDR1 MNHEY and CDR2 SVGAGI.

J is TRBJ1-2 and V is TRBV30; D call uncertain. V was clipped by 2 bases and J by 0 bases, with 19 bases between them. This CDR3 comprises 17 residues. Germline assignment: CDR1 GTSNPN and CDR2 SVGIG (reference sequence). CDR3 region: CAWSTRRMKGANYGYTF. The CDR3, as DNA: TGTGCCTGGAGTACCCGGCGGATGAAGGGCGCTAACTATGGCTACACCTTC.

This clonotype was found a few times. The genes are TRBV20-1 and TRBJ2-1; 13 bases line up with TRBD2. Trimming took 5 bases from V and 7 from J; bases not matched to a gene: 5. This CDR3 comprises 14 residues. CDR1 and CDR2 from the germline V gene are DFQATT and SNEGSKA (reference sequence). The CDR3 here is CSAPRLAGGNEQFF. CDR3 nucleotide sequence: TGCAGTGCTCCAAGACTAGCGGGGGGTAATGAGCAGTTCTTC.

In regard to this clonotype: Being one base from a much bigger clone, this may be a read error. The CDR3: CASWVSYNEQYF. The CDR3 DNA follows: TGTGCCAGCTGGGTTTCATACAATGAGCAGTACTTC. The chain carries TRBV27 and TRBJ2-1; unclear D gene. The J call could be wrong; TRBJ2-7 is a better fit for the DNA end. The germline V gene has CDR1 MNHEY and CDR2 SMNVEV (reference sequence). The CDR3 covers 12 residues.

The V and J genes are TRBV3-1 and TRBJ2-1, with D unclear. Germline V gene data show CDR1 as LGHDT and CDR2 as YNNKEL (reference sequence). The ends were cut back, 0 bases at V and 9 bases at J, with 9 bases in the middle. The CDR3 has 13 residues. The CDR3 reads CASSQDPNSEQFF. CDR3 in DNA: TGTGCCAGCAGCCAAGATCCAAACAGTGAGCAGTTCTTC.

This clonotype was detected a few times. The CDR3 region has the DNA TGCGCCAGCAGCCAAGAGCGACTAGCGGGGGCCTACAATGAGCAGTTCTTC. This sequence encodes CASSQERLAGAYNEQFF. V and J are TRBV4-3 and TRBJ2-1; 12 nucleotides match TRBD2. The V segment lost 0 bases and the J segment 2 bases; nucleotides outside the gene matches: 2. The germline CDR1 and CDR2 sequences are LGHNA and YSLEER. This CDR3 is built from 17 residues.

This clonotype turned up a few times. The chain links TRBV5-1 to TRBJ2-5, with D possibly matching TRBD1 (6 bases). The germline V gene encodes CDR1 SGHRS and CDR2 YFSETQ. The CDR3 has 15 amino acids. With 3 bases removed from V and 5 bases from J, the gap between germline ends came to 17 bases. This CDR3 is CASSYIGQPGETQYF. The CDR3 DNA reads as TGCGCCAGCAGCTATATCGGACAGCCTGGGGAGACCCAGTACTTC. Looking up the rest from reference TRBV5-1 and TRBJ2-5 gives the full variable domain: KAGVTQTPRYLIKTRGQQVTLSCSPISGHRSVSWYQQTPGQGLQFLFEYFSETQRNKGNFPGRFSGRQFSNSRSEMNVSTLELGDSALYLCASSYIGQPGETQYFGPGTRLLVL.

CDR3 coding DNA: TGCAGCGTTGCCGGGCCCTCGCTGTTGTTTTTT. Translation gives CSVAGPSLLFF. The V call is TRBV29-1, the J call TRBJ2-2; D is unresolved. Germline V gene data show CDR1 as SQVTM and CDR2 as ANQGSEA. The CDR3 spans 11 residues. V lost 4 bases and J lost 15, with 15 bases in between.